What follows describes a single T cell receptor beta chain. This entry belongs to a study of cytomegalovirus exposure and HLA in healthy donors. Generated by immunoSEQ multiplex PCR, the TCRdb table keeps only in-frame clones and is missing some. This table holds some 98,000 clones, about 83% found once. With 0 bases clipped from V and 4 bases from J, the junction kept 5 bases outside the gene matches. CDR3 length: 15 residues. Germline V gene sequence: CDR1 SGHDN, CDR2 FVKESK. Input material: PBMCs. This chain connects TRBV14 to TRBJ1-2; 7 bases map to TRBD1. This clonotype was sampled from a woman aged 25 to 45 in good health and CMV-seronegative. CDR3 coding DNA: TGTGCCAGCAGCCAAGATAAGGGGGCGAGCTATGGCTACACCTTC. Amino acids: CASSQDKGASYGYTF.